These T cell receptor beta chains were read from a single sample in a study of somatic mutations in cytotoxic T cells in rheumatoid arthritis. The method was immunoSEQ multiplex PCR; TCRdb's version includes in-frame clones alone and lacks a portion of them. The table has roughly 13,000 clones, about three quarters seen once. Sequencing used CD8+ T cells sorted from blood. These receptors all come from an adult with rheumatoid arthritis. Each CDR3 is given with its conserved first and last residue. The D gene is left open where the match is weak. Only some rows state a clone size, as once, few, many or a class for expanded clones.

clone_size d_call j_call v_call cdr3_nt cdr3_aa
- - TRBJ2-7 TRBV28 TGTGCCAGCACCCCTTCTTGGGGAGTCTACGAGCAGTACTTC CASTPSWGVYEQYF
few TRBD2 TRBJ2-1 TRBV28 TGTGCCAGCAGTTTAACTAGCGGGGACAATGAGCAGTTCTTC CASSLTSGDNEQFF
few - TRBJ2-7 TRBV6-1 TGTGCCAGCAGTGATGGCGGCCTCTCCGAGCAGTACTTC CASSDGGLSEQYF
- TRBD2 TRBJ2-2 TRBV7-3 TGTGCCAGCAGCTTAACGGACCTGGGACTAGCGACCAACACCGGGGAGCTGTTTTTT CASSLTDLGLATNTGELFF
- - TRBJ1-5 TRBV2 TGTGCCAGCACGTACACAGGGCGCCAGCCCCAGCATTTT CASTYTGRQPQHF
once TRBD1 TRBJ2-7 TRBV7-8 TGTGCCAGCAGCTCCGGGGGGACAGGGGACCCCTACGAGCAGTACTTC CASSSGGTGDPYEQYF
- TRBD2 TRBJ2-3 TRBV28 TGTGCCACCACACTAGCGGGAGGGCCAGATACGCAGTATTTT CATTLAGGPDTQYF
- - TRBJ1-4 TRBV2 TGTGCCAGCAGTGAAGGTCAGGGTTACGAAAAACTGTTTTTT CASSEGQGYEKLFF
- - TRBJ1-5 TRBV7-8 TGTGCCAGCAGTCCTTCATTCTTCCAGCCCCAGCATTTT CASSPSFFQPQHF
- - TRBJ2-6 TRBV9 TGTGCCAGCAGCGATAGTGATAGCTCTGGGGCCAACGTCCTGACTTTC CASSDSDSSGANVLTF
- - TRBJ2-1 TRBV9 TGTGCCAGCAGCGTAAATCAGGGGACCCCCTCCTACAATGAGCAGTTCTTC CASSVNQGTPSYNEQFF
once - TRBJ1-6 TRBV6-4 TGTGCCAGCAGTGACTCGGACAGTGCTAATTCACCCCTCCACTTT CASSDSDSANSPLHF
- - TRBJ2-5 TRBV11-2 TGTGCCAGCAGCTTAGCCGCCTGGAACGAAGAGACCCAGTACTTC CASSLAAWNEETQYF
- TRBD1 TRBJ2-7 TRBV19 TGTGCCAGCTCAGAGCGCCGGGACAGCTTCTACGAGCAGTACTTC CASSERRDSFYEQYF
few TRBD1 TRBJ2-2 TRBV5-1 TGCGCCAGCAGCTCCTCGTGGGACAGCACCGGGGAGCTGTTTTTT CASSSSWDSTGELFF
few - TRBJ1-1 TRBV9 TGTGCCAGCAGCGAAAATACACAGGACACTGAAGCTTTCTTT CASSENTQDTEAFF
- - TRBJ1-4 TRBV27 TGTGCCAGCAGTTCGGGGACCGTGGCGCGGGAAAAACTGTTTTTT CASSSGTVAREKLFF
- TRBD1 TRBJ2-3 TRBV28 TGTGCCAGCAGCCGGGACAGGGACACAGATACGCAGTATTTT CASSRDRDTDTQYF
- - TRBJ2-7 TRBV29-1 TGCAGCGTTTTATCCGGGACCCAGGTTGGCGAGCAGTACTTC CSVLSGTQVGEQYF
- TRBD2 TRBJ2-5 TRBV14 TGTGCCAGCAGTCTGATAGCGGGGGTCATCCAAGAGACCCAGTACTTC CASSLIAGVIQETQYF
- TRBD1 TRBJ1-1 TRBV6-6 TGTGCCAGCGGCGAACAGGGGCCGGACACTGAAGCTTTCTTT CASGEQGPDTEAFF
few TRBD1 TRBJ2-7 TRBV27 TGTGCCAGCGGCAAACAGGGGACACCCTACGAGCAGTACTTC CASGKQGTPYEQYF
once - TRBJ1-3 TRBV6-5 TGTGCCAGCAGTTACTCCCCAGGCTCTGGAAACACCATATATTTT CASSYSPGSGNTIYF
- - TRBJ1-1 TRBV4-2 TGTGCCAGCAGCCAAGACCTCAATTTGGGGAACACTGAAGCTTTCTTT CASSQDLNLGNTEAFF
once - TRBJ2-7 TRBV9 TGTGCCAGCAGCGGACGGGACTCGTCCTCCGAGCAGTACTTC CASSGRDSSSEQYF
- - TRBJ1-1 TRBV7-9 TGTGCCAGCAGCTTATTTCTAAACACTGAAGCTTTCTTT CASSLFLNTEAFF
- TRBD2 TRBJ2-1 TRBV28 TGTGCCAGCAGTGTTAGCGGGTACAATGAGCAGTTCTTC CASSVSGYNEQFF
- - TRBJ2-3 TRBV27 TGTGCCAGCAGTCGGGGGCCCCGCGATACGCAGTATTTT CASSRGPRDTQYF
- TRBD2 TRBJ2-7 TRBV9 TGTGCCAGCAGCGTAGATTCTAGCGGGAGTTACGAGCAGTACTTC CASSVDSSGSYEQYF
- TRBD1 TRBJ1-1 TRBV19 TGTGCCAGTAGTCTACCAGGGGGCACTGAAGCTTTCTTT CASSLPGGTEAFF
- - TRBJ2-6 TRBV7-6 TGTGCCAGCAGGGCAGCCGGGGCCAACGTCCTGACTTTC CASRAAGANVLTF
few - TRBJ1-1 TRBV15 TGTGCCACCAGCAGAGATCGTTCGGGAGGGGCAGCTGAAGCTTTCTTT CATSRDRSGGAAEAFF
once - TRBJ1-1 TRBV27 TGTGCCAGCAGTTCCATCCCCATCGGGGTTCCGAACACTGAAGCTTTCTTT CASSSIPIGVPNTEAFF
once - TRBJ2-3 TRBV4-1 TGCGCCAGCAGCCGCGTCACAGGCGGAGATACGCAGTATTTT CASSRVTGGDTQYF
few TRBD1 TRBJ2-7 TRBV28 TGTGCCAGCAGTTCCGTGACAGGGGGGATTTACGAGCAGTACTTC CASSSVTGGIYEQYF
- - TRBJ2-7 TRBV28 TGTGCCAGCAGTTCCACCGGGACGGGAACCTACGAGCAGTACTTC CASSSTGTGTYEQYF
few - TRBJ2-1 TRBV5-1 TGCGCCAGCAGCTTGGATCTGTACAATGAGCAGTTCTTC CASSLDLYNEQFF
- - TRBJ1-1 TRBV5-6 TGTGCCAGCAGCTATCGGACAGCAATGAACACTGAAGCTTTCTTT CASSYRTAMNTEAFF
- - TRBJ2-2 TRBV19 TGTGCCAGTGGTACCGGGGAGCTGTTTTTT CASGTGELFF
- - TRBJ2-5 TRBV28 TGTGCCAGCCGCAGACAAGAGACCCAGTACTTC CASRRQETQYF
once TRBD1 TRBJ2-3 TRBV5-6 TGTGCCAGCAGCCAAATACAGGGGACAGATACGCAGTATTTT CASSQIQGTDTQYF
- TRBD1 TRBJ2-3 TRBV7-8 TGTGCCAGCAGCTTACGTCTGGACAGGGATGTGGCAGATACGCAGTATTTT CASSLRLDRDVADTQYF
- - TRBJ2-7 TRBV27 TGTGCCAGCAGTCCGGCAGACATCTACGATGAGCAGTACTTC CASSPADIYDEQYF
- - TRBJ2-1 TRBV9 TGTGCCAGCAGCGTAGATCAGGGGAGCTACAATGAGCAGTTCTTC CASSVDQGSYNEQFF
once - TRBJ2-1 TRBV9 TGTGCCAGCAGCGTAGAAGGGCACAATGAGCAGTTCTTC CASSVEGHNEQFF
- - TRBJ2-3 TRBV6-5 TGTGCCAGCAGTTACGCCGACCCGATATCAGATACGCAGTATTTT CASSYADPISDTQYF
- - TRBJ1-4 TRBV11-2 TGTGCCAGCAGCCGACAAGAAAAACTGTTTTTT CASSRQEKLFF
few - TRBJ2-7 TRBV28 TGTGCCAGCAGTTCCGGCCTGACCGGGAACTACGAGCAGTACTTC CASSSGLTGNYEQYF
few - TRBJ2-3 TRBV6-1 TGTGCCAGCAGTGCGGGGGGCTACACAGATACGCAGTATTTT CASSAGGYTDTQYF
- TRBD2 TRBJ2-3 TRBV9 TGTGCCAGCAGCACTCAACTAGCGGGAGCCACAGATACGCAGTATTTT CASSTQLAGATDTQYF
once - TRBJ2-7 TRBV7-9 TGTGCCAGCAGCTCCGCGAATTACGAGCAGTACTTC CASSSANYEQYF
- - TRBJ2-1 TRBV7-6 TGTGCCAGCAGCCGCGGAGGTGGCTACAATGAGCAGTTCTTC CASSRGGGYNEQFF
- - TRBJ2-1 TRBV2 TGTGCCAGCAGTGAAGCGCTGGCAGGGTGGGACAATGAGCAGTTCTTC CASSEALAGWDNEQFF
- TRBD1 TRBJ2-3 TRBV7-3 TGTGCCAGCAGCTTGACCGGGACAGGGGGAGATACGCAGTATTTT CASSLTGTGGDTQYF
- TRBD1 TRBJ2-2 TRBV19 TGTGCCAGCGAGGCGGTCTGGCGAACAGGGGGCGGGTCGCACACCGGGGAGCTGTTTTTT CASEAVWRTGGGSHTGELFF
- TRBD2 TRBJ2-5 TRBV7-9 TGTGCCAGCAGCTCCTCCGGGGGGTTGGGAGAGACCCAGTACTTC CASSSSGGLGETQYF
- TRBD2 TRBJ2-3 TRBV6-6 TGTGCCAGCACCTTACTAGCGGGAGGCCCAGATACGCAGTATTTT CASTLLAGGPDTQYF